This T cell receptor (beta chain) was retrieved from a study of cytomegalovirus exposure and HLA in healthy donors listed by TCRdb under 2017. As for the study more broadly: An earlier analysis of several hundred of the donors reported approximately 300 Gb of sequence data and 117 million unique TCR beta sequences obtained from roughly 170 million T cells. To study patterns of TCR occurrence, a later analysis re-analyzed previously published TCR beta repertoires from under 750 donors and added high-resolution HLA genotyping. The study was designed to test whether signatures of past pathogen exposure could be identified by cataloging public T cell receptors. Of the 300 to 500 genotyped donors, 81% were placed in the genetic ancestry cluster associated with self-reported Caucasian donors. The study profiled the T cell repertoires of under 700 subjects by immunosequencing and related them to cytomegalovirus serostatus. About five DR-DQ haplotypes were treated as single units for association and clustering because of strong linkage in the cohort. Along with the approximately 700-subject first cohort, a separate validation cohort of over a hundred different subjects was used. Rather than drawing on any new phenotypic data, the later analysis identified candidate immune exposures from TCR beta sequences and the way those sequences occurred across donors. The number of donors typed differed by locus, with 629-630 for A, B, C, DRB1 and DQB1, 522 for DQA1, 600 to 610 for DPA1, and around 430 for DPB1. All discovery cohort repertoires had been generated on a single sequencing platform. Alongside the repertoire data, information on donor age, sex, ethnicity and CMV serostatus was compiled. An earlier analysis of approximately 580 of the donors used high-throughput TCR beta sequencing to judge whether each TCR beta V gene segment behaved as functional or pseudogenic. Around 320 gigabases of sequencing data and tens of millions of unique TCR sequences were included in an early release covering around 650 HLA-typed donors. Both class I and class II loci were covered by HLA typing, at four-digit resolution. Across 398 genotyped donors of the cohort, an average of 235,054 unique TCR beta nucleotide sequences per donor were sequenced, and around 19% of those sequences were non-productive. To predict cytomegalovirus infection status, the study combined high-throughput TCR immunosequencing, statistical association of individual TCRs with disease status, and machine learning. Genome-wide SNP genotypes for about 65% of the roughly 670 donors were used in a later genetic analysis, which treated that subset as a discovery cohort.

Based on the germline V gene (reference sequence), the CDR1 and CDR2 sequences are MNHNY and SVGAGI. V and J lose 0 bases and 8 bases, and a span of 13 bases separates them. Reading from cysteine to phenylalanine, the CDR3 counts 15 amino acids. Just the 45-base CDR3 DNA is kept, in frame starting at base 1. This clone was counted between two and nine times. The specificity of this receptor is unknown. No per-base quality is available; no much larger clone lies one base away. Paper-wide results and their limitations: A later analysis reported that several top co-occurrence clusters appeared linked to parvovirus B19, influenza, CMV and Epstein-Barr virus. Most CMV-associated TCR beta chains appeared to be HLA-restricted in a later analysis, and the HLA associations seemed to be driven largely by CMV exposure. A later genetic analysis associated a missense DCLRE1C variant with V-gene and J-gene trimming of TCR beta chains, and an independent cohort replicated the association. In both the original and validation cohorts, the classifier was reported to diagnose cytomegalovirus status with high specificity and sensitivity. In an earlier analysis of more than 450 of the donors, most TCR beta V segments were observed in productive rearrangements about 90% or about 30% of the time, broadly matching IMGT annotations. Some IMGT-functional V segments, including TRBV6-2 and TRBV6-3, could not be distinguished by the 87-base-pair reads and were therefore excluded. In a later analysis, the rate of TCR association differed among HLA loci, with DRB1 alleles having the most associated TCRs and HLA-C alleles having the fewest. The authors suggested that the approach could potentially be extended to other disease states and immunological phenotypes. A further reported finding was that TCR beta sequences accurately predicted the HLA-A and HLA-B alleles for most subjects in the first cohort. A cluster of highly shared sequence variants was judged likely to represent a technical artifact of the sequencing pipeline. In vitro tests confirmed that a few of the cytomegalovirus-associated TCR beta chains recognize cytomegalovirus antigens. While some public TCRs were present in many individuals, most TCR sequences turned up only very rarely across donors. Because counts were too low, roughly 16 rarely observed V segments, including chromosome 9 orphons, were left out of the earlier analysis of approximately 500 of the donors. The presence/absence analyses assumed that sequencing depth was roughly uniform across donors, and that assumption may not be true. Compared with the approximately 720-donor mean, donors in an Asian-associated ancestry cluster had fewer N-insertions in productive TCRs, according to a later genetic analysis. Specific HLA alleles were associated with about 17,000 TCR beta sequences at a false discovery rate of 0.05 in a later analysis. A total of around 150 TCR beta chains were listed by the study as associated with cytomegalovirus. Because some donors lacked HLA typing at each locus, the association tests relied only on the typed subset. Linkage disequilibrium might explain the correlated functional status among segregating V segments, but an unknown experimental factor could not be excluded. In a later analysis, HLA-associated TCR beta chains showed more clonal expansion and lower generation probabilities than non-associated chains that were equally common. CMV serostatus was the only immune exposure information available for the cohort. Only TCR beta chains were sequenced in this cohort, and the absence of alpha or paired-chain data limited detectable features. Strong co-occurrence of HLA alleles, especially DR and DQ, made assigning TCR associations to individual alleles difficult.

In total, approximately 690 healthy bone marrow donors made up the cohort. All cohort members were sampled while nominally healthy, although unrecorded immune exposures were likely present. The donor was CMV seronegative and was included in the group of about 400 seronegative cohort members. A peripheral blood sample was provided by each donor, and peripheral blood mononuclear cells were used for TCR beta sequencing. Genomic DNA was extracted from the blood cell samples with the Qiagen DNeasy Blood Extraction Kit. The library relied on the immunoSEQ multiplex PCR assay. A mixture of 60 forward primers for TCR Vbeta segments and 13 reverse primers for TCR Jbeta segments was used in the multiplex PCR. The CDR3 region of rearranged TCR beta genes was amplified from genomic DNA with a multiplex PCR assay. The amplified TCR beta libraries were sequenced on the Illumina HiSeq System as 87-base-pair reads. The authors processed their data as follows. A later analysis tallied some 79 million unique TCR beta chains across the 666 repertoires, and some 12 million of those chains were shared by two or more donors. To remove PCR and sequencing errors, raw reads were error-corrected and collapsed into unique sequences using a nearest-neighbor algorithm that merged closely related sequences. CDR3 sequences were aligned to IMGT reference sequences to assign V, D and J gene segments. For a sequence to be retained, a match of at least six nucleotides to both a V gene segment and a J gene segment was required. Rearrangements were called productive when the CDR3 lacked stop codons and stayed in frame with V and J; all others were non-productive. CDR3 was defined according to IMGT convention as the region running from the second conserved V-encoded cysteine to the conserved J-encoded phenylalanine. Sequences without an unambiguous match to a single V gene segment were excluded from the earlier analysis of several hundred of the donors. In an earlier analysis of 500 to 750 of the donors, V segments were called functional above 56.7% productive rearrangements and were called segregating when the between-donor standard deviation exceeded 5%. A statistical classification framework was built for diagnosing cytomegalovirus status from the catalog of TCR beta chain sequences. In a later analysis, V and J genes were assigned by comparing TCR nucleotide sequences against IMGT/GENE-DB human TR gene sequences. Using the TCRdist pipeline, a later analysis assigned CDR3 sequences along with most-parsimonious VDJ recombination scenarios. A later analysis defined each TCR beta chain by its CDR3 amino acid sequence plus V-gene family, and excluded reads lacking a unique V-gene family. A later analysis removed 592 highly shared, low-generation-probability nucleotide sequences to deal with suspected cross-contamination and a sequencing artifact. A later analysis calculated a clonal expansion index for each public chain from normalized within-repertoire ranks of inferred template counts. Generation probabilities in a later analysis came from a VDJ recombination model fitted to out-of-frame rearrangements, and those results were checked against IGoR. Hypergeometric tests were used in a later analysis to score TCR-TCR, TCR-HLA and TCR-CMV co-occurrence, with a repertoire-size bias correction applied to the TCR pairs. False discovery rates were estimated in a later analysis by permuting HLA or CMV assignments 20 times. In a later analysis, co-occurring TCRs were grouped using DBSCAN, and TCRdist sequence similarity was added for clustering within HLA-allele-positive subsets. Repertoires with fewer than 30,000 or more than 120,000 public chains were left out of co-occurrence clustering, as were four to six repertoires with anomalous nucleotide sharing. TCRdb took this table from immuneACCESS and kept in-frame rearrangements with V and J called. Such tables lack part of the clones; where checked against another copy, unresolved V genes explain under half of the gap, and the rest is unexplained. Clonal size and the V and J genes are those of that table, whereas D and trimming came from the DNA. Recorded for this sample are about 160,000 clones; 65% to 80% of them occurred a single time. The ten largest account for about 2.2% of the sample.

Source material: PBMCs. Recombination connected TRBV6-6 to TRBJ1-4, and TRBD1 may be the D gene, going by 6 matching bases. The TCR originated in a man aged 35 to 55 in good health and CMV-seronegative. The CDR3 sequence is CASSYSRGIEEKLFF. The DNA is as follows: TGTGCCAGCAGTTACTCGAGGGGGATAGAGGAAAAACTGTTTTTT.